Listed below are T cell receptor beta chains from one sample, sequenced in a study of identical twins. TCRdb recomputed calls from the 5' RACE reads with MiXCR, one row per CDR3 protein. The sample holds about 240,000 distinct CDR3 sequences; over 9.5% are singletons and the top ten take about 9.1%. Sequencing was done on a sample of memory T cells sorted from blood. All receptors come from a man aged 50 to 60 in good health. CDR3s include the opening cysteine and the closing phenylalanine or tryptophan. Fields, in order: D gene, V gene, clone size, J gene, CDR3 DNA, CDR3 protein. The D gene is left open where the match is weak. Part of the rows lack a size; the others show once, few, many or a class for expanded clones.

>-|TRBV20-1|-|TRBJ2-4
TGCAGTGCTAGGGGGGACTTAGTAACAGCAAACATTCAGTACTTC
CSARGDLVTANIQYF
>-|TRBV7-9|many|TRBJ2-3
TGTGCCAGCAGCCGCCCCGAGGGGGTAGCGGGTTGGACAGATACGCAGTATTTT
CASSRPEGVAGWTDTQYF
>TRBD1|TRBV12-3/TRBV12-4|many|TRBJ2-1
TGTGCCAGCAGTGCGGGACAGGGGAACAATGAGCAGTTCTTC
CASSAGQGNNEQFF
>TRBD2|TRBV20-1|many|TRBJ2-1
TGCAGTGCTAGAGTGGGGACTAGCAATGAGCAGTTCTTC
CSARVGTSNEQFF
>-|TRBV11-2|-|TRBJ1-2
TGTGCCAGCAGCTTGGGGTCGGGGGATTTCTATGGCTACACCTTC
CASSLGSGDFYGYTF
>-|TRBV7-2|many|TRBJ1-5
TGTGCCAGCAGTTCGGACATACTTCAGCCCCAGCATTTT
CASSSDILQPQHF
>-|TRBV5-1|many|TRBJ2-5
TGCGCCAGCAGTACCAAAGGATCCCAGGAGACCCAGTACTTC
CASSTKGSQETQYF
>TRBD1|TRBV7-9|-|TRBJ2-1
TGTGCCAGCAGCCGACAGGGACCTGAGCAGTTCTTC
CASSRQGPEQFF
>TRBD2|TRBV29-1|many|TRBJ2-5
TGCAGCGTTGCCTTAGCGGGAGGGACCGGTGCCCAGTACTTC
CSVALAGGTGAQYF
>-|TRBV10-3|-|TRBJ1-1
TGTGCCATCACGGGTAAGGGGCAGGGGAGAACTGAAGCTTTCTTT
CAITGKGQGRTEAFF
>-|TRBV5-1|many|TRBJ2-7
TGCGCCAGCAGCTTGGACAGGATAGCGTTTTCGGAGACCTACGAGCAGTACTTC
CASSLDRIAFSETYEQYF
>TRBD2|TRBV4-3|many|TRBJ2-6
TGCGCCAGCAGCCTAGGACTAGCGACAGTCTCTGGGGCCAACGTCCTGACTTTC
CASSLGLATVSGANVLTF
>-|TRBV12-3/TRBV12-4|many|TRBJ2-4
TGTGCCAGCAGTTCCAATCAGGGGGCCAAAAACATTCAGTACTTC
CASSSNQGAKNIQYF
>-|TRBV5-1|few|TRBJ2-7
TGCGCCAGCAGCTTGGACTTGCAGGGCCCCTACGAGCAGTACTTC
CASSLDLQGPYEQYF
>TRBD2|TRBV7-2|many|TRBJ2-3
TGTGCCAGCAGCTCAACTAGACTAGCGGTGGGGGATACGCAGTATTTT
CASSSTRLAVGDTQYF
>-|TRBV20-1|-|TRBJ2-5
TGCAGTATACCTAGGAGGGAACAAGAGACCCAGTACTTC
CSIPRREQETQYF
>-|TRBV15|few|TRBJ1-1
TGTGCCACCGCCTCCGGGAACACTGAAGCTTTCTTT
CATASGNTEAFF
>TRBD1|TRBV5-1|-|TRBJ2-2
TGCGCCAGCAGCTTGTCGGCGGGACAGGGGACCGGGGAGCTGTTTTTT
CASSLSAGQGTGELFF
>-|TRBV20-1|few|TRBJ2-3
TGCAGTGCTAGGCCGACTGAATGGGACACAGATACGCAGTATTTT
CSARPTEWDTDTQYF
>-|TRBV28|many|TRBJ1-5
TGTGCCAGCAGTTTACTGGGGCTTGGTCAGCCCCAGCATTTT
CASSLLGLGQPQHF
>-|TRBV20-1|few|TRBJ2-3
TGCAGTGCTAGAGCGGGGTTTGCGGGAAAAGATACGCAGTATTTT
CSARAGFAGKDTQYF
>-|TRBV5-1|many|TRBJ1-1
TGCGCCAGCAGGACGGAGTTGGACACTGAAGCTTTCTTT
CASRTELDTEAFF
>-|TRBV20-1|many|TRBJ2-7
TGCAGTGCTAGAGATCTGCAGGGCCCCTACGAGCAGTACTTC
CSARDLQGPYEQYF
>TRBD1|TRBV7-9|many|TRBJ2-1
TGTGCCAGCAGCCCTAGGGACAGGGGTCGCAGGAACAATGAGCAGTTCTTC
CASSPRDRGRRNNEQFF
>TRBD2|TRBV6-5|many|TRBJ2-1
TGTGCCAGCAGTACTCTAGGACTAGCGGGTTACAATGAGCAGTTCTTC
CASSTLGLAGYNEQFF
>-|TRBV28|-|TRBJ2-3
TGTGCCAGCAGTTTAGTCCCGCTCACAGATACGCAGTATTTT
CASSLVPLTDTQYF
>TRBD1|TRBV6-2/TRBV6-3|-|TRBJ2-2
TGTGCCAGCAGTTACAGGGGGCTAAACGCCGGGGAGCTGTTTTTT
CASSYRGLNAGELFF
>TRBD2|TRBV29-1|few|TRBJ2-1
TGCAGCGTTGAAACTGCGCTAGCGGGAGCCTACAATGAGCAGTTCTTC
CSVETALAGAYNEQFF
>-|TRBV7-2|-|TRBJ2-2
TGTGCCAGCAGCTCTGGATCTTCTGCCGGGGAGCTGTTTTTT
CASSSGSSAGELFF
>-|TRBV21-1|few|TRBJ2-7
TGTGCCAGCAGCAATTTAGACCGGAGTCTCTCCTACGAGCAGTACTTC
CASSNLDRSLSYEQYF
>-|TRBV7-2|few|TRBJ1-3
TGTGCCAGCAGCTTGGGGGGCCTCGCCATATATTTT
CASSLGGLAIYF
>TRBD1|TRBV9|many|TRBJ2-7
TGTGCCAGCAGCTTCCGATCCGGGACAGGGTACTACGAGCAGTACTTC
CASSFRSGTGYYEQYF
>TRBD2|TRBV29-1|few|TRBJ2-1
TGCAGCGTGGGACTAGCGGGGTACAATGAGCAGTTCTTC
CSVGLAGYNEQFF